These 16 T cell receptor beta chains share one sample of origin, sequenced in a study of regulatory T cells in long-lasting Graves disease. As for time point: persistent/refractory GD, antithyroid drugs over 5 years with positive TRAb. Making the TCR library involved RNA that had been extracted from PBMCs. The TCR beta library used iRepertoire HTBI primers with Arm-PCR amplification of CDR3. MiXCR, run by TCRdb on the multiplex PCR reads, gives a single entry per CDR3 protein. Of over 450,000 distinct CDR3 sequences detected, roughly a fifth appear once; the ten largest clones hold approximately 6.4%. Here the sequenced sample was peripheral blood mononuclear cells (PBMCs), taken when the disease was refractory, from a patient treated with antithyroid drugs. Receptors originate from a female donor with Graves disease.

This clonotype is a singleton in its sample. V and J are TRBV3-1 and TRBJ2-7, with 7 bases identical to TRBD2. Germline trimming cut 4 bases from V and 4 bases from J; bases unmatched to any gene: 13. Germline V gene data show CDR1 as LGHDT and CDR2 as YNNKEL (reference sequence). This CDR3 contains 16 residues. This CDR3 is CASSPGGGGLPYEQYF. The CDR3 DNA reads TGTGCCAGCAGCCCCGGCGGGGGAGGGCTTCCATACGAGCAGTACTTC.

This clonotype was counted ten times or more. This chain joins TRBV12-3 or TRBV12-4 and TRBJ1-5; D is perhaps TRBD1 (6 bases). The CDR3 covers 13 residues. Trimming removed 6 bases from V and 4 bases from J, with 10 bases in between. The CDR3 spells CASRHRVNQPQHF. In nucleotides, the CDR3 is TGTGCCAGCAGACACAGGGTAAATCAGCCCCAGCATTTT.

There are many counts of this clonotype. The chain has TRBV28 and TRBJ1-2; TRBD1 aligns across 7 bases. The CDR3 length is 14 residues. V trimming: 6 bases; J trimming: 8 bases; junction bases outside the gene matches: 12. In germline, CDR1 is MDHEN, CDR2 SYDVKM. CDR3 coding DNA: TGTGCCAGCAGCCAAACGACAGGGTTGGGGGGCTACACCTTC. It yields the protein CASSQTTGLGGYTF.

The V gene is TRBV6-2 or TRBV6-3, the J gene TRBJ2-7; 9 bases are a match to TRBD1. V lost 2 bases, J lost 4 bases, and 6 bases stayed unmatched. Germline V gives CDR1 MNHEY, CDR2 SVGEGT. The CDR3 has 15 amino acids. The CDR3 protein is CASSYQGQGGYEQYF. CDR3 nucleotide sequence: TGTGCCAGCAGTTACCAGGGACAGGGAGGATACGAGCAGTACTTC.

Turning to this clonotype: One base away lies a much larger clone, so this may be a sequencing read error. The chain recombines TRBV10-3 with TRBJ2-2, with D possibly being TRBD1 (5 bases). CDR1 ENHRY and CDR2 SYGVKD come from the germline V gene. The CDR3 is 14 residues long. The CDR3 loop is CATSEGENTGELFF. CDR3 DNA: TGTGCCACCAGTGAAGGGGAGAACACCGGGGAGCTGTTTTTT.

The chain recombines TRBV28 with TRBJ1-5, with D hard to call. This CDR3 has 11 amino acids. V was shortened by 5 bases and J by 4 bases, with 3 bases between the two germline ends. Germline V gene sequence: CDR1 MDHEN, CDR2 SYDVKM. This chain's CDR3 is CASSMNQPQHF. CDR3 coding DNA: TGTGCCAGCAGTATGAATCAGCCCCAGCATTTT.

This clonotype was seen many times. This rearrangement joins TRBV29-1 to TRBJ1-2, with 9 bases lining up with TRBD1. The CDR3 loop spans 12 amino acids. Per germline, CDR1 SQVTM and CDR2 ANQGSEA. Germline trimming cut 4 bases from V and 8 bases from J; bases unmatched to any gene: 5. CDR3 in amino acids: CSVGGQGFGYTF. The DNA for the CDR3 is TGCAGCGTTGGGGGACAGGGTTTCGGCTACACCTTC.

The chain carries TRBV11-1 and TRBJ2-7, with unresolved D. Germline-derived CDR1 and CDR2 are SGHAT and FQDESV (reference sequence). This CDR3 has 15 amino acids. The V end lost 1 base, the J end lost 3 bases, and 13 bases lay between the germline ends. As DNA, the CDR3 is TGTGCCAGCAGCTTAGGTGGGCAGAGAAACTACGAGCAGTACTTC. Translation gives CASSLGGQRNYEQYF.

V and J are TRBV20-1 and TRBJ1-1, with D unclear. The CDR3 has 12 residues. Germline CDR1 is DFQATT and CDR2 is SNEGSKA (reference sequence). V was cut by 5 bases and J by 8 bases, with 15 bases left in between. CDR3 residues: CSADPGVNEAFF. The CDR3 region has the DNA TGCAGTGCTGACCCCGGCGTGAACGAAGCTTTCTTT.

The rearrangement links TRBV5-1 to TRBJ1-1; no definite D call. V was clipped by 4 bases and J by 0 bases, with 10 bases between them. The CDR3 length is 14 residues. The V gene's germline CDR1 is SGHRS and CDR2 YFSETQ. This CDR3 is CASSPPSVNTEAFF. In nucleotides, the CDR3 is TGCGCCAGCAGCCCCCCGTCGGTGAACACTGAAGCTTTCTTT.

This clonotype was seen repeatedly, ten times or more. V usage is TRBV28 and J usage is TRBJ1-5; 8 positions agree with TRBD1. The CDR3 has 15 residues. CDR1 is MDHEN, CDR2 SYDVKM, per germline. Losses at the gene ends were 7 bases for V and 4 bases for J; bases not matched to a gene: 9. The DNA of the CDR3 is TGTGCCAGCACCTTGTGGGACAGGAGTAATCAGCCCCAGCATTTT. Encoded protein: CASTLWDRSNQPQHF.

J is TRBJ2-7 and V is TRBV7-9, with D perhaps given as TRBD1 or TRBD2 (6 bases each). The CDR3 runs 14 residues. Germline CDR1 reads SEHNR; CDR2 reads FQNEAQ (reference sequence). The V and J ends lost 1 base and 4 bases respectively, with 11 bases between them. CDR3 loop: CASSLGGATYEQYF. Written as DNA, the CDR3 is TGTGCCAGCAGCTTAGGGGGGGCGACATACGAGCAGTACTTC.

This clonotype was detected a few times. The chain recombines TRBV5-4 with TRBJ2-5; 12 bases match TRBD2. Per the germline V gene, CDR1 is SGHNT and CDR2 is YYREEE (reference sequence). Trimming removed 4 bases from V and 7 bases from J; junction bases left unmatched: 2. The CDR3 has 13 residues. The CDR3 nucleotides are TGTGCCAGCAGCACGGGACTAGCGGGGACCCAGTACTTC. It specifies CASSTGLAGTQYF.

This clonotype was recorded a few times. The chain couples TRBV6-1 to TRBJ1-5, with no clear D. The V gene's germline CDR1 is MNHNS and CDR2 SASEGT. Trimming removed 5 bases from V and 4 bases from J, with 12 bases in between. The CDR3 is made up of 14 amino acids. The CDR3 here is CASSMMDPNQPQHF. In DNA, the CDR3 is TGTGCCAGCAGTATGATGGACCCGAATCAGCCCCAGCATTTT.

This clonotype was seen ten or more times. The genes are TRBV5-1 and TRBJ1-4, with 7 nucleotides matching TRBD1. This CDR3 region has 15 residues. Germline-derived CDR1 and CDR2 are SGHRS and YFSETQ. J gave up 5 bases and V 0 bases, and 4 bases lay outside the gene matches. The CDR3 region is CASSLAAGQNEKLFF. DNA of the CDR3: TGCGCCAGCAGCTTGGCCGCGGGACAGAATGAAAAACTGTTTTTT.

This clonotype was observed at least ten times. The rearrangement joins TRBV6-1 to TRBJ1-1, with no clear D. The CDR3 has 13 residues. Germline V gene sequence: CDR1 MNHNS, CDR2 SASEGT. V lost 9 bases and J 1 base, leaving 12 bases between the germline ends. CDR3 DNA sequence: TGTGCCAGTTTGATGGAAGGGAACACTGAAGCTTTCTTT. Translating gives CASLMEGNTEAFF.